These T cell receptor beta chains were read from a single sample in a study of control samples from healthy donors and cancer patients. Method: immunoSEQ multiplex PCR; TCRdb's copy keeps in-frame clones and lacks some. The sample holds over 100,000 clones, about 90% seen once. Material for sequencing was blood. These TCRs come from a woman in her forties or fifties in good health. CDR3s include the opening cysteine and the closing phenylalanine or tryptophan. D genes are given only for firm matches.

TRBJ2-5 | TRBD2 | TRBV27 | CASSYTLAGQETQYF
TRBJ1-4 | - | TRBV5-8 | CASSLSAGRSEKLFF
TRBJ2-7 | TRBD2 | TRBV5-1 | CASSTGLAGTYEQYF
TRBJ2-3 | - | TRBV19 | CASSIGLGSTDTQYF
TRBJ1-1 | - | TRBV10-2 | CASSERHTEAFF
TRBJ1-6 | - | TRBV2 | CASSDRFGYSPLHF
TRBJ1-1 | - | TRBV10-2 | CASSEMAYEAFF
TRBJ2-2 | - | TRBV5-4 | CASSLSSGSVQSGELFF
TRBJ1-2 | TRBD1 | TRBV29-1 | CSVEPGQANYGYTF
TRBJ1-6 | TRBD1 | TRBV6-5 | CASRVQGQDNSPLHF
TRBJ1-5 | - | TRBV6-4 | CASSVTEGYQPQHF
TRBJ1-6 | TRBD1 | TRBV5-1 | CASSLGTGRGSPLHF
TRBJ2-1 | - | TRBV15 | CATSTPKGGSYNEQFF
TRBJ1-4 | TRBD1 | TRBV3-1/TRBV3-2 | CASSQDPLRTGQNEKLFF
TRBJ1-1 | - | TRBV5-6 | CATGKWGSSTEAFF
TRBJ1-2 | TRBD1 | TRBV25-1 | CASGTGTVHGYTF
TRBJ2-1 | TRBD2 | TRBV29-1 | CSVEKREIGDEQFF
TRBJ1-1 | - | TRBV3-1/TRBV3-2 | CASSQPLEGAEAFF
TRBJ1-5 | - | TRBV21-1 | CASSKGGELTKPQHF
TRBJ2-5 | - | TRBV29-1 | CSSLWGVQETQYF
TRBJ2-2 | TRBD2 | TRBV5-1 | CASSLPGLGPGELFF
TRBJ1-1 | - | TRBV19 | CASSIVPGSANAEAFF
TRBJ1-3 | - | TRBV6-5 | CASIDTFSGNTIYF
TRBJ2-3 | TRBD2 | TRBV5-6 | CASSGLAGASTDTQYF
TRBJ2-7 | - | TRBV27 | CASTPQGLSYEQYF
TRBJ2-7 | TRBD1 | TRBV9 | CASSLGTVSYEQYF
TRBJ2-1 | TRBD1 | TRBV27 | CASSLTTGGLNVGSYNEQFF
TRBJ1-1 | - | TRBV5-1 | CASSYGSRTEAFF
TRBJ1-1 | TRBD1 | TRBV5-6 | CASSSRLTGPMNTEAFF
TRBJ1-1 | TRBD1 | TRBV5-1 | CASSSQGANTEAFF
TRBJ1-1 | - | TRBV5-4 | CASSFELNTEAFF
TRBJ1-1 | - | TRBV10-3 | CAISVGTNTEAFF
TRBJ1-1 | - | TRBV11-1 | CASSLWQVNTEAFF